These 18 T cell receptor beta chains were all obtained from the same sample, sequenced in a study of cytomegalovirus exposure and HLA in healthy donors. 60 Vbeta and 13 Jbeta primers were used in PCR. Some clones are missing from TCRdb's copy, which holds only in-frame ones; the method was immunoSEQ multiplex PCR. The sample has some 150,000 clones; 78% are singletons. Input material: PBMCs. The origin of the receptors is a middle-aged man in good health and CMV-seropositive.

This clone came up many times. The rearrangement uses TRBV2 and TRBJ1-3; no reliable D call. V was clipped by 8 bases and J by 2 bases, with 10 bases between them. The CDR3 is made up of 13 amino acids. From germline, CDR1 is SNHLY and CDR2 FYNNEI. In nucleotides, the CDR3 is TGTGCCAGCGGGAGGTATCCTGGAAACACCATATATTTT. Translated: CASGRYPGNTIYF.

V gene TRBV7-2 combines with J gene TRBJ2-7; TRBD1 might be the D (6 bases). This CDR3 comprises 15 residues. The germline V gene has CDR1 SGHTA and CDR2 FQGNSA. The V end was cut by 3 bases, the J end by 1 base, with 13 bases between. CDR3 bases: TGTGCCAGCAGCTTCGACAGGTTGTCTTCCTACGAGCAGTACTTC. Residues: CASSFDRLSSYEQYF.

V is TRBV6-1 and J is TRBJ2-7; D is uncertain. Trimming took off 7 bases at V and 2 bases at J, with 12 bases between the two ends. The CDR3 contains 13 residues. Germline-derived CDR1 and CDR2 are MNHNS and SASEGT. In DNA, the CDR3 is TGTGCCAGCAAGCATAGCCAAGCCTACGAGCAGTACTTC. This encodes CASKHSQAYEQYF.

This clone was seen only once. The V and J genes are TRBV6-5 and TRBJ2-1, with 11 bases matching TRBD1. The ends lost 0 bases at V and 9 bases at J; junction bases unmatched: 7. The CDR3 has 16 residues. Germline CDR1 reads MNHEY; CDR2 reads SVGAGI. The CDR3 sequence: CASSYSRDRGRPEQFF. The CDR3 region has the DNA TGTGCCAGCAGTTACTCGAGGGACAGGGGGAGGCCTGAGCAGTTCTTC.

The chain combines TRBV6-1 with TRBJ1-5; D is undetermined. Per germline, CDR1 MNHNS and CDR2 SASEGT. The germline V and J ends were trimmed by 6 bases and 4 bases, with 7 bases remaining between them. The CDR3 has 12 residues. CDR3 protein: CASRERNQPQHF. The CDR3 bases are TGTGCCAGCAGGGAGAGGAATCAGCCCCAGCATTTT.

J is TRBJ1-1 and V is TRBV6-5; D call uncertain. The V end lost 0 bases, the J end lost 1 base, and 12 bases lay between the germline ends. CDR3 length: 16 amino acids. CDR1 is MNHEY and CDR2 is SVGAGI in the germline V gene. The CDR3 reads CASSYSANRRNTEAFF. Here the CDR3 DNA reads TGTGCCAGCAGTTACTCGGCTAACAGACGGAACACTGAAGCTTTCTTT.

The chain employs TRBV18 and TRBJ1-5; a possible D gene is TRBD1 (6 bases). Germline V gives CDR1 KGHSH, CDR2 LQKENI. V lost 3 bases to trimming and J lost 4 bases, with 13 bases between them. The CDR3 extends over 15 amino acids. The CDR3 DNA reads TGTGCCAGCTCACCGGCGGGGGGCCGAAATCAGCCCCAGCATTTT. This translates into CASSPAGGRNQPQHF.

This clone was seen only once. V usage is TRBV9 and J usage is TRBJ1-1; D may be TRBD1 (6 bases). The CDR3 length is 14 residues. Germline CDR1 reads SGDLS; CDR2 reads YYNGEE. V was pared by 2 bases and J by 6 bases, with 14 bases between. CDR3 in DNA: TGTGCCAGCAGCGTCGGACAGTTAGGGGCTGAAGCTTTCTTT. Translation: CASSVGQLGAEAFF.

This clone was counted a single time. The chain is built from TRBV5-1 and TRBJ1-2, with D possibly being TRBD1 (5 bases). The CDR3 is made up of 14 amino acids. Trimming pared 0 bases from V and 7 bases from J, leaving 13 bases between. CDR1 SGHRS and CDR2 YFSETQ come from the germline V gene. The CDR3: CASSLALAGPGYTF. The CDR3 region has the DNA TGCGCCAGCAGCTTGGCCCTGGCAGGGCCTGGCTACACCTTC. The whole variable domain, filled in from reference TRBV5-1 and TRBJ1-2, reads KAGVTQTPRYLIKTRGQQVTLSCSPISGHRSVSWYQQTPGQGLQFLFEYFSETQRNKGNFPGRFSGRQFSNSRSEMNVSTLELGDSALYLCASSLALAGPGYTFGSGTRLTVV.

This chain uses TRBV30 with TRBJ2-7; tentative D call: TRBD2 (5 bases). Between the trimmed V and J ends, which lost 0 bases and 3 bases, there was a span of 12 bases. Germline CDR1 and CDR2: GTSNPN and SVGIG (reference sequence). The CDR3 sequence is 14 residues long. CDR3: CAWSVSAEIYEQYF. Written as DNA, the CDR3 is TGTGCCTGGAGTGTATCAGCGGAGATCTACGAGCAGTACTTC.

V and J are TRBV18 and TRBJ2-5; D call uncertain. Germline V gives CDR1 KGHSH, CDR2 LQKENI. The length of the CDR3 is 12 residues. The V gene lost 3 bases and the J gene lost 2 bases, with 4 bases spanning the gap. CDR3 DNA: TGTGCCAGCTCACCTAAACAAGAGACCCAGTACTTC. Protein: CASSPKQETQYF.

This clone was seen once. The V gene is TRBV6-5, the J gene TRBJ2-2; 10 bases align to TRBD1. Germline V gene lookup returns CDR1 MNHEY and CDR2 SVGAGI. This CDR3 is 15 amino acids long. J gave up 4 bases and V 9 bases, and 8 bases lay outside the gene matches. The CDR3 DNA sequence: TGTGCCAGTAAACGAGACAGGGGGCCCACCGGGGAGCTGTTTTTT. Amino acid sequence: CASKRDRGPTGELFF.

The J gene is TRBJ2-4, the V gene TRBV4-2; 12 bases align to TRBD2. V lost 4 bases and J lost 1; bases outside the gene matches: 5. The CDR3 is 17 residues long. The germline V gene encodes CDR1 LGHNA and CDR2 YNFKEQ. Here the CDR3 DNA reads TGTGCCAGCAGCCGCCTACTAGCGGGAGGCGCCAAAAACATTCAGTACTTC. Translated: CASSRLLAGGAKNIQYF.

The V gene is TRBV15, the J gene TRBJ2-7; the D gene is possibly TRBD2 (5 bases). CDR3 length: 16 residues. Germline CDR1 reads LNHNV; CDR2 reads YYDKDF (reference sequence). The V and J ends lost 3 bases and 3 bases respectively, with 18 bases between them. The CDR3 is CATSREATGSLYEQYF. The CDR3 nucleotides are TGTGCCACCAGCAGGGAGGCGACGGGGAGTCTCTACGAGCAGTACTTC.

The chain couples TRBV18 to TRBJ2-7, with 7 bases that match TRBD1. The CDR3 covers 16 residues. Germline CDR1 is KGHSH and CDR2 is LQKENI. J lost 7 bases, V lost 3 bases, and 15 bases had no gene match. The chain's CDR3 is CASSPNQWAGDSEQYF. The CDR3, as DNA: TGTGCCAGCTCACCCAACCAGTGGGCAGGGGACAGTGAGCAGTACTTC.

V and J are TRBV6-5 and TRBJ2-3; 9 nucleotides match TRBD1. The junction had 4 bases not matched to a gene; V was cut back by 6 bases and J by 3 bases. Germline V gene data show CDR1 as MNHEY and CDR2 as SVGAGI. There are 14 residues in the CDR3. DNA for the CDR3: TGTGCCAGCAGGGGGGGGACAGGGACAGATACGCAGTATTTT. Protein product: CASRGGTGTDTQYF.

This clone was counted a few times. This sequence joins TRBV4-3 and TRBJ1-3; D gene ambiguous. There are 18 residues in the CDR3. Germline V gene lookup returns CDR1 LGHNA and CDR2 YSLEER. V lost 0 bases to trimming and J lost 0 bases, with 15 bases between them. The CDR3 protein is CASSQDWELAPSGNTIYF. The CDR3, as DNA: TGCGCCAGCAGCCAAGATTGGGAGCTGGCCCCCTCTGGAAACACCATATATTTT.

As to this clone: This CDR3 fails to terminate in the conserved phenylalanine or tryptophan, so it likely reflects a read error. The chain recombines TRBV20-1 with TRBJ2-7, with D possibly being TRBD2 (5 bases). Trimming removed 5 bases at V and 4 bases at J, with 9 bases between. Per germline, CDR1 DFQATT and CDR2 SNEGSKA (reference sequence). CDR3 length equals 11 residues. This CDR3 reads CSAPRGYEQYL. CDR3 nucleotides: TGCAGTGCTCCAAGAGGGTACGAGCAGTACCTC.